The 15 T cell receptor beta chains below were found in one sample sequenced in a study of blood T cell repertoires in COVID-19. The table came from immunoSEQ multiplex PCR; TCRdb's copy has only in-frame clones and leaves some out. The table records fewer than 300,000 clones, roughly 84% of them present only once. Sequencing input: peripheral blood. The source is a person aged 65 to 85 with COVID-19, enrolled during active disease.

The chain uses TRBV30 and TRBJ1-6, with a tentative D call TRBD1 (5 bases). The V end was cut by 0 bases, the J end by 5 bases, with 8 bases between. The germline gives CDR1 GTSNPN, CDR2 SVGIG (reference sequence). There are 14 residues in the CDR3. The CDR3 reads CAWSVTDNNSPLHF. CDR3 DNA sequence: TGTGCCTGGAGTGTGACAGACAATAATTCACCCCTCCACTTT.

This chain uses TRBV19 with TRBJ2-7; D not resolved. Trimming took 2 bases from V and 0 from J, leaving 14 bases between them. CDR1 and CDR2 from the germline V gene are LNHDA and SQIVND (reference sequence). The length of the CDR3 is 16 residues. CDR3 DNA: TGTGCCAGTAGTATATCTTTGCGGCTGAGCTCCTACGAGCAGTACTTC. This translates into CASSISLRLSSYEQYF.

This chain joins TRBV7-9 and TRBJ2-5; D is perhaps TRBD2 (6 bases). The V end was cut by 5 bases, the J end by 9 bases, with 13 bases between. Germline V lookup: CDR1 SEHNR, CDR2 FQNEAQ (reference sequence). The CDR3 is made up of 12 amino acids. CDR3 DNA: TGTGCCAGCAGCCCCCTTGGCGGGGCCCAGTACTTC. Amino acid sequence: CASSPLGGAQYF.

In nucleotides, the CDR3 is TGTGCCAGCAGTCCCCGGTTGGGAGGGATCAATCAGCCCCAGCATTTT. Its translation: CASSPRLGGINQPQHF. V usage is TRBV6-2 or TRBV6-3 and J usage is TRBJ1-5; D not certain. Germline-derived CDR1 and CDR2 are MNHEY and SVGEGT. Trimming cost V 5 bases and J 3 bases, with 17 bases left between them. This CDR3 contains 16 residues.

The V call is TRBV13, the J call TRBJ2-1, with D perhaps TRBD2 (6 bases). CDR3 size: 15 residues. Germline V gives CDR1 PRHDT, CDR2 FYEKMQ (reference sequence). V gave up 0 bases and J gave up 8 bases, with 14 bases separating them. CDR3 sequence: CASSLGGTGGDEQFF. As DNA, the CDR3 is TGTGCCAGCAGCTTAGGCGGGACGGGCGGGGATGAGCAGTTCTTC.

V gene TRBV14 combines with J gene TRBJ2-1; D gene ambiguous. Trimming shortened V by 4 bases and J by 0 bases, and 13 bases separated the two germline ends. CDR1 SGHDN and CDR2 FVKESK come from the germline V gene. This CDR3 comprises 16 residues. The CDR3 loop reads CASSLRSPSSYNEQFF. CDR3 sequence (DNA): TGTGCCAGCAGCCTCAGATCCCCTAGCTCCTACAATGAGCAGTTCTTC. The complete variable domain, with remaining parts taken from reference TRBV14 and TRBJ2-1, reads EAGVTQFPSHSVIEKGQTVTLRCDPISGHDNLYWYRRVMGKEIKFLLHFVKESKQDESGMPNNRFLAERTGGTYSTLKVQPAELEDSGVYFCASSLRSPSSYNEQFFGPGTRLTVL.

The V and J genes are TRBV11-2 and TRBJ2-2; weak D call: TRBD2 (6 bases). Germline CDR1 reads SGHAT; CDR2 reads FQNNGV. CDR3 length: 17 amino acids. V was cut by 3 bases and J by 7 bases, with 21 bases left in between. The CDR3 protein is CASSLGAESEGYGELFF. Written as DNA, the CDR3 is TGTGCCAGCAGCTTGGGAGCAGAGTCGGAGGGCTACGGGGAGCTGTTTTTT.

The chain joins TRBV19 to TRBJ2-2; 10 positions match TRBD1. The CDR3 spans 15 residues. V was clipped by 3 bases and J by 7 bases; unmatched bases: 5. The V gene's germline CDR1 is LNHDA and CDR2 SQIVND (reference sequence). The CDR3 loop is CASSIRTGGHGELFF. The CDR3 DNA follows: TGTGCCAGTAGTATCCGGACAGGGGGACACGGGGAGCTGTTTTTT. Filled out from reference TRBV19 and TRBJ2-2, the complete variable domain reads DGGITQSPKYLFRKEGQNVTLSCEQNLNHDAMYWYRQDPGQGLRLIYYSQIVNDFQKGDIAEGYSVSREKKESFPLTVTSAQKNPTAFYLCASSIRTGGHGELFFGEGSRLTVL.

This sequence joins TRBV3-1 (or the pseudogene TRBV3-2) and TRBJ2-5; no firm D call. The CDR3 consists of 17 residues. The germline V gene encodes CDR1 LGHDT and CDR2 YNNKEL (reference sequence). Trimming removed 0 bases from V and 4 bases from J, with 18 bases in between. The CDR3 sequence is CASSQDRGSTVGETQYF. The CDR3 region has the DNA TGTGCCAGCAGCCAAGATCGAGGCAGCACGGTTGGAGAGACCCAGTACTTC.

In its sample, this clone was seen many times. This chain links TRBV11-2 with TRBJ1-5; the match to TRBD1 covers 11 bases. The germline gives CDR1 SGHAT, CDR2 FQNNGV. After removal of 1 base from V and 7 bases from J, the junction contained 3 bases not matched to a gene. The CDR3 is 15 residues long. The CDR3 sequence: CASSLGGTGGQPQHF. As DNA, the CDR3 is TGTGCCAGCAGCTTAGGAGGGACAGGGGGACAGCCCCAGCATTTT.

The CDR3 DNA follows: TGTGCCAGCTCAGACGACAGAAGTTCTGGCTACACCTTC. Translation: CASSDDRSSGYTF. J is TRBJ1-2 and V is TRBV18, with D possibly being TRBD1 (5 bases). Trimming took 5 bases from V and 7 from J, leaving 14 bases between them. The CDR3 totals 13 residues. Germline values: CDR1 KGHSH, CDR2 LQKENI.

Regarding this clone: Other DNA sequences in the same sample also yield this CDR3. The chain combines TRBV5-4 with TRBJ2-2; TRBD1 aligns across 7 bases. The CDR3 is 15 amino acids. In germline, CDR1 is SGHNT, CDR2 YYREEE (reference sequence). The V segment lost 0 bases and the J segment 1 base; nucleotides outside the gene matches: 0. The CDR3 DNA sequence: TGTGCCAGCAGCTTGGGGGACAGGAACACCGGGGAGCTGTTTTTT. Its translation: CASSLGDRNTGELFF.

This rearrangement joins TRBV5-6 to TRBJ2-7; 9 positions agree with TRBD1. The germline CDR1 and CDR2 sequences are SGHDT and YYEEEE. V lost 4 bases, J lost 5 bases, and 4 bases stayed unmatched. The CDR3 runs to 13 residues. The CDR3: CASSADRGNEQYF. The CDR3 region has the DNA TGTGCCAGCAGCGCGGACAGGGGAAACGAGCAGTACTTC.

V is TRBV5-1 and J is TRBJ2-2, with 8 nucleotides matching TRBD1. The CDR3 length is 15 residues. Per germline, CDR1 SGHRS and CDR2 YFSETQ. Germline trimming cut 7 bases from V and 3 bases from J; bases unmatched to any gene: 8. This CDR3 is CASLSGQGYTGELFF. Here the CDR3 DNA reads TGCGCCAGCCTATCCGGACAGGGATACACCGGGGAGCTGTTTTTT.

The CDR3 region has the DNA TGCGCCAGCAGCCAAGTTCATACGGGGGGGCCTCACGGGGAGCTGTTTTTT. Encoded protein: CASSQVHTGGPHGELFF. The J gene is TRBJ2-2, the V gene TRBV4-3; 8 bases match TRBD2. Germline V CDR1 and CDR2: LGHNA, YSLEER. The CDR3 has 17 amino acids. V was clipped by 1 base and J by 7 bases; unmatched bases: 11.